This T cell receptor beta chain originates from a study of CD8+CD57+ T cells in acquired aplastic anemia. Across the whole study: Mean yield of DNA from sorted CD4+ and CD8+ cells was 2.5 to 4 ug.

Genomic DNA, the template, was used for profiling of the TCR beta VDJ and CDR3. TCRdb passed the reads through MiXCR, listing each CDR3 protein once. The sample includes approximately 99,000 distinct CDR3 sequences, less than 65% of them seen just once. In germline, CDR1 is LNHDA, CDR2 SQIVND (reference sequence). The CDR3 is 14 amino acids. The germline V and J ends were trimmed by 0 bases and 3 bases, with 6 bases remaining between them. The sequence derives from a human donor in good health, serving as a control. The rearrangement links TRBV19 to TRBJ1-5; D is unresolved. Sequencing used sorted CD4+, CD8+, or CD8+CD57+ T cells (not recorded which) from PBMCs. The CDR3 protein is CASSIDGNNQPQHF. The CDR3, as DNA: TGTGCCAGTAGTATAGACGGTAACAATCAGCCCCAGCATTTT.